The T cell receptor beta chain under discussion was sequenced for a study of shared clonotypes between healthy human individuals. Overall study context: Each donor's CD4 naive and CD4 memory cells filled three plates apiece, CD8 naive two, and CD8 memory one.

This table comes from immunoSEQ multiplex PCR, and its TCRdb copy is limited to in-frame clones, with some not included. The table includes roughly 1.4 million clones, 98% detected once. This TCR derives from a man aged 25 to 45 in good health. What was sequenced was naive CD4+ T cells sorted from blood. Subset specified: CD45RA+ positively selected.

The CDR3 is CASSLGVPLGYDGELFF. The CDR3 DNA follows: TGTGCCAGCAGCTTAGGGGTTCCTTTAGGATACGACGGGGAGCTGTTTTTT. This chain links TRBV13 with TRBJ2-2, with D unclear. This CDR3 has 17 residues. Per the germline V gene, CDR1 is PRHDT and CDR2 is FYEKMQ (reference sequence). Trimming stripped 0 bases from V and 7 bases from J, with 18 bases between.